These 12 T cell receptor beta chains were all obtained from the same sample, sequenced in a study of blood T cells in healthy people across ages. Combining a sample-barcoded 5' primer with a J-beta primer mix, a second PCR ran for 7 to 11 cycles. TCRdb recomputed calls from the 5' RACE reads with MiXCR, one row per CDR3 protein. The data show 2 million or so distinct CDR3 sequences, roughly 52% seen once. Sequencing was carried out using blood. The receptors shown here come from a middle-aged woman in good health.

This clonotype was seen a handful of times. This chain joins TRBV11-2 and TRBJ2-3; 8 positions match TRBD2. J was trimmed by 4 bases and V by 0 bases; bases with no gene match: 6. Per germline, CDR1 SGHAT and CDR2 FQNNGV. CDR3 length equals 16 residues. The chain's CDR3 is CASSLDRGGGPDTQYF. CDR3 nucleotides: TGTGCCAGCAGCTTAGATCGGGGGGGAGGACCAGATACGCAGTATTTT.

This rearrangement joins TRBV28 to TRBJ2-1, with TRBD2 as a possible D gene (5 bases). Germline V gene lookup returns CDR1 MDHEN and CDR2 SYDVKM. The CDR3 spans 15 residues. V lost 7 bases and J 4 bases, leaving 17 bases between the germline ends. CDR3 nucleotide sequence: TGTGCCAGCACTCAGGATCTAGCCCCTTACAATGAGCAGTTCTTC. Amino acid sequence: CASTQDLAPYNEQFF.

The V call is TRBV7-8, the J call TRBJ2-7, with D unclear. V was clipped by 7 bases and J by 3 bases, with 22 bases between them. Germline-derived CDR1 and CDR2 are SGHVS and FQNEAQ. This CDR3 has 16 residues. Here the CDR3 reads CASMKLRAPTFYEQYF. The CDR3 nucleotides read TGTGCCAGCATGAAGCTAAGGGCGCCTACCTTCTACGAGCAGTACTTC.

This sequence joins TRBV10-3 and TRBJ2-1, with a weak D call TRBD1 (6 bases). This CDR3 region has 11 residues. CDR1 is ENHRY, CDR2 SYGVKD, per germline. The V end lost 6 bases, the J end lost 8 bases, and 8 bases lay between the germline ends. The CDR3 loop is CAISQGYEQFF. CDR3 coding DNA: TGTGCCATCAGCCAGGGGTATGAGCAGTTCTTC.

The V call is TRBV6-5, the J call TRBJ2-1, with TRBD1 matching over 10 bases. CDR1 MNHEY and CDR2 SVGAGI come from the germline V gene. This CDR3 has 15 residues. Trimming took 7 bases from V and 8 from J; bases not matched to a gene: 11. CDR3 coding DNA: TGTGCCAGCACCCGATGGGACAGGGGACGCGATGAGCAGTTCTTC. It encodes CASTRWDRGRDEQFF.

As concerns this clonotype: At one of its ends the junction is not consistent with the germline gene, which may arise from a read error. The rearrangement joins TRBV28 to TRBJ2-7; D is perhaps TRBD1 or TRBD2 (5 bases each). CDR3 length: 14 residues. In germline, CDR1 is MDHEN, CDR2 SYDVKM. The CDR3 region is CASSTGRGAYEQYF. Here the CDR3 DNA reads TGTGCTAGCAGTACAGGCAGAGGGGCCTACGAGCAGTACTTC.

This clonotype was detected only a few times. V gene TRBV7-2 combines with J gene TRBJ2-3; TRBD2 is a possible D gene (7 bases). The CDR3 spans 17 residues. Germline V lookup: CDR1 SGHTA, CDR2 FQGNSA. V was cut by 4 bases and J by 2 bases, with 19 bases left in between. This chain's CDR3 is CASSWRGGGAFTDTQYF. The DNA for the CDR3 is TGTGCCAGCAGCTGGAGGGGTGGGGGGGCCTTCACAGATACGCAGTATTTT.

There are a few counts of this clonotype. This chain connects TRBV5-5 to TRBJ2-7; 9 bases match TRBD1. The CDR3 is 15 residues long. Germline CDR1 is SGHKS and CDR2 is YYEKEE (reference sequence). V was clipped by 1 base and J by 3 bases; unmatched bases: 5. The chain's CDR3 is CASSLSGTGIYEQYF. CDR3 DNA: TGTGCCAGCAGCTTGTCCGGGACAGGGATCTACGAGCAGTACTTC.

The V and J genes are TRBV7-2 and TRBJ1-6, with a tentative D call TRBD1 (6 bases). CDR1 and CDR2 (germline): SGHTA, FQGNSA. The CDR3 sequence is 17 residues long. The V and J ends lost 2 bases and 10 bases respectively, with 21 bases between them. CDR3 sequence reads: CASSLNLLRAGGSPLHF. The CDR3 bases are TGTGCCAGCAGCTTAAACCTTCTGAGGGCGGGGGGCTCACCCCTCCACTTT.

The chain recombines TRBV4-1 with TRBJ1-6; D is possibly TRBD1 (6 bases). This CDR3 is 16 amino acids long. CDR1 and CDR2 from the germline V gene are MGHRA and YSYEKL. Deletions cut 0 bases from V and 9 bases from J, with 15 bases between. The CDR3 nucleotides are TGCGCCAGCAGCCAAGATAGGGGGAGCCCCAGTTCACCCCTCCACTTT. This codes for CASSQDRGSPSSPLHF.

The chain recombines TRBV5-6 with TRBJ2-1; D is perhaps TRBD2 (6 bases). Per the germline V gene, CDR1 is SGHDT and CDR2 is YYEEEE. V gave up 3 bases and J gave up 14 bases, with 18 bases separating them. The CDR3 consists of 13 residues. CDR3 bases: TGTGCCAGCAGCTGGTCTCTAAAAAGGGAGGAGTTCTTC. Translating it yields CASSWSLKREEFF.

The chain employs TRBV4-2 and TRBJ2-1; possible D gene TRBD1, 5 bases. V lost 3 bases and J lost 6, with 15 bases in between. Germline V lookup: CDR1 LGHNA, CDR2 YNFKEQ. The CDR3 has 15 residues. The CDR3 DNA reads TGTGCCAGCAGCCAGGCGGCCTTGGGGCTCAATGAGCAGTTCTTC. Residues: CASSQAALGLNEQFF.